Presented here are 30 T cell receptor beta chains from one specimen sequenced in a study of T-cell reconstitution after alpha-beta-depleted transplantation in children. The TCRbeta library was prepared with unique molecular identifiers. From the PCR reads, TCRdb called clonotypes with MiXCR, one entry per CDR3 protein. The sample carries 450,000 to 550,000 distinct CDR3 sequences, over 10% recorded once. This specimen was PBMCs, mostly from graft donor cells, taken 180 days after TCRalphabeta/CD19-depleted stem cell transplant. The receptor set was obtained from a female patient younger than 10 who had a stem cell transplant for aplastic anemia, so the T cells may come from the graft donor.

The chain recombines TRBV18 with TRBJ2-7; 10 nucleotides agree with TRBD2. CDR1 is KGHSH and CDR2 is LQKENI in the germline V gene. The CDR3 is 13 residues long. The V and J ends lost 3 bases and 4 bases, in that order; junction bases with no gene match: 0. The CDR3 DNA follows: TGTGCCAGCTCACCGACTAGCGGGTACGAGCAGTACTTC. It specifies CASSPTSGYEQYF.

This clonotype has just a few counts. The rearrangement joins TRBV7-9 to TRBJ2-7; 13 bases line up with TRBD2. The CDR3 totals 17 residues. Germline lookup yields CDR1 SEHNR and CDR2 FQNEAQ (reference sequence). J lost 7 bases, V lost 5 bases, and 14 bases had no gene match. CDR3 residues: CASSPGGLAGITWEQYV. The CDR3 nucleotides are TGTGCCAGCAGCCCGGGGGGACTAGCGGGGATTACTTGGGAGCAGTACGTC.

The chain is built from TRBV28 and TRBJ2-5, with TRBD2 matching 13 bases. This CDR3 spans 18 amino acids. The germline CDR1 and CDR2 sequences are MDHEN and SYDVKM. With 4 bases clipped from V and 4 bases from J, the junction kept 12 bases outside the gene matches. The CDR3 DNA follows: TGTGCCAGCAGTTCTACGCCTACTAGCGGGAGGGCCGCAGAGACCCAGTACTTC. Its protein is CASSSTPTSGRAAETQYF.

This clonotype was seen only a few times. This chain joins TRBV7-9 and TRBJ2-7; tentative D call: TRBD2 (6 bases). Looked up from germline, CDR1 is SEHNR and CDR2 is FQNEAQ (reference sequence). This CDR3 has 14 amino acids. Trimming removed 3 bases at V and 4 bases at J, with 13 bases between. The CDR3 DNA follows: TGTGCCAGCAGCTTCCCGGAGGGCAGATACGAGCAGTACGTC. Translation: CASSFPEGRYEQYV.

In its sample, this clonotype was seen a few times. V and J are TRBV4-3 and TRBJ2-1; 14 bases are a match to TRBD2. Germline V gives CDR1 LGHNA, CDR2 YSLEER. The CDR3 has 17 amino acids. The J segment lost 6 bases and the V segment lost 4 bases, leaving 8 bases of the junction unmatched. The CDR3: CASSPGLAGVGLNEQFF. CDR3 DNA sequence: TGCGCCAGCAGCCCGGGACTAGCGGGAGTAGGCCTCAATGAGCAGTTCTTC.

This clonotype was detected a few times. The chain is built from TRBV6-4 and TRBJ1-1; a weak D match, TRBD1 (5 bases). The CDR3 has 17 amino acids. V dropped 7 bases and J dropped 7 bases, with 28 bases sitting between them. Germline V gives CDR1 MRHNA, CDR2 SNTAGT. The CDR3 spells CASIRPSAGAGTGEAFF. DNA of the CDR3: TGTGCCAGCATTCGCCCGTCGGCAGGTGCGGGGACCGGTGAAGCTTTCTTT.

This clonotype has more than one count but fewer than ten. The genes are TRBV18 and TRBJ2-7; 7 positions agree with TRBD2. Germline V gives CDR1 KGHSH, CDR2 LQKENI. The CDR3 spans 19 residues. After removal of 6 bases from V and 2 bases from J, the junction contained 22 bases not matched to a gene. The CDR3 loop reads CASSHRWGVGGSTPYEQYV. CDR3 nucleotides: TGTGCCAGCTCCCACCGGTGGGGTGTTGGCGGGAGTACACCCTACGAGCAGTACGTC.

This clonotype was seen at least ten times. The chain employs TRBV12-3 or TRBV12-4 and TRBJ2-5; D is uncertain. V dropped 3 bases and J dropped 3 bases, with 14 bases sitting between them. The CDR3 runs to 15 residues. The CDR3 coding sequence is TGTGCCAGCAGTTTCACGGAAGGCTCGGAAGAGACCCAGTACTTC. It specifies CASSFTEGSEETQYF.

This rearrangement joins TRBV18 to TRBJ2-3, with TRBD1 matching 9 bases. CDR3 length equals 16 residues. Germline V lookup: CDR1 KGHSH, CDR2 LQKENI. V lost 3 bases to trimming and J lost 5 bases; unmatched junction nucleotides: 9. CDR3 in DNA: TGTGCCAGCTCACCGCCCGGGACAGGGAGGGGAGATACGCAGTATTTT. It specifies CASSPPGTGRGDTQYF.

The chain combines TRBV27 with TRBJ1-1, with no clear D. CDR1 and CDR2 from the germline V gene are MNHEY and SMNVEV (reference sequence). V lost 0 bases to trimming and J lost 11 bases, with 4 bases between them. The CDR3 consists of 10 residues. CDR3 amino acids: CASSLSEAFF. CDR3 nucleotides: TGTGCCAGCAGTTTATCGGAGGCTTTCTTT.

The rearrangement joins TRBV4-3 to TRBJ2-1; 9 bases match TRBD2. Germline values: CDR1 LGHNA, CDR2 YSLEER. The CDR3 covers 19 residues. The J segment lost 5 bases and the V segment lost 0 bases, leaving 14 bases of the junction unmatched. The CDR3 DNA sequence: TGCGCCAGCAGCCAAGAATGGCTAGCGGGACGGGTAATGGACAATGAGCAGTTCTTC. This codes for CASSQEWLAGRVMDNEQFF.

This clonotype turned up a few times. The J gene is TRBJ2-5, the V gene TRBV29-1; 7 bases match TRBD1. J lost 5 bases, V lost 3 bases, and 9 bases had no gene match. The CDR3 runs to 14 residues. From germline, CDR1 is SQVTM and CDR2 ANQGSEA. CDR3 residues: CSVDLTGRGETQYF. The CDR3 nucleotides read TGCAGCGTTGACCTGACAGGGCGAGGGGAGACCCAGTACTTC. The full variable domain, in which reference TRBV29-1 and TRBJ2-5 provide the parts outside the CDR3, is SAVISQKPSRDICQRGTSLTIQCQVDSQVTMMFWYRQQPGQSLTLIATANQGSEATYESGFVIDKFPISRPNLTFSTLTVSNMSPEDSSIYLCSVDLTGRGETQYFGPGTRLLVL.

The genes are TRBV7-2 and TRBJ2-2; no clear D. CDR1 SGHTA and CDR2 FQGNSA come from the germline V gene. This CDR3 comprises 16 residues. The V gene lost 5 bases and the J gene lost 1 base, with 14 bases spanning the gap. CDR3 amino acids: CASSPRQIKNTGELFF. CDR3 in DNA: TGTGCCAGCAGCCCCCGACAAATAAAGAACACCGGGGAGCTGTTTTTT.

This clonotype was observed a handful of times. The chain joins TRBV24-1 to TRBJ2-4, with D unresolved. The CDR3 has 13 residues. V lost 5 bases and J lost 7, with 11 bases in between. Germline V gives CDR1 KGHDR, CDR2 SFDVKD. CDR3 in amino acids: CATSVPGRNIQYF. CDR3 nucleotides: TGTGCCACCAGTGTCCCCGGGCGTAACATTCAGTACTTC.

The chain is built from TRBV12-3 or TRBV12-4 and TRBJ2-3; 7 positions agree with TRBD2. The ends lost 8 bases at V and 2 bases at J; junction bases unmatched: 19. The CDR3 consists of 18 residues. The CDR3 loop is CASLPGPGLDKHTDTQYF. In DNA form, the CDR3 reads TGTGCCAGCCTTCCGGGACCTGGACTAGACAAGCACACAGATACGCAGTATTTT.

The V and J genes are TRBV7-9 and TRBJ2-5; D gene ambiguous. Germline values: CDR1 SEHNR, CDR2 FQNEAQ (reference sequence). The CDR3 is 16 amino acids. With 2 bases removed from V and 3 bases from J, the gap between germline ends came to 16 bases. CDR3 loop: CASSLKETNEKETQYF. The CDR3 DNA reads as TGTGCCAGCAGCTTAAAGGAGACAAATGAGAAAGAGACCCAGTACTTC.

This clonotype has ten or more counts. This chain uses TRBV29-1 with TRBJ2-5; D tentatively reads TRBD1 or TRBD2 (5 bases each). There are 17 residues in the CDR3. The germline V gene encodes CDR1 SQVTM and CDR2 ANQGSEA. Trimming left V 3 bases short and J 1 base short, with 21 bases between. CDR3 nucleotides: TGCAGCGTTGAGGGGGAAGGGCAGAACCCCTTCCAAGAGACCCAGTACTTC. Translation gives CSVEGEGQNPFQETQYF.

The V and J genes are TRBV7-2 and TRBJ1-4, with D tentatively TRBD1 (5 bases). The length of the CDR3 is 16 residues. Looked up from germline, CDR1 is SGHTA and CDR2 is FQGNSA. V was trimmed by 1 base and J by 8 bases, leaving 17 bases between them. CDR3 bases: TGTGCCAGCAGCTTAGGGACCCCCGGGACTCTGGAAAAACTGTTTTTT. Encoded protein: CASSLGTPGTLEKLFF.

In this sample, this clonotype turned up a few times. This chain's CDR3 is CASSPRGGAGEFSYNEQFF. The CDR3 DNA is TGTGCCAGCAGCCCCCGGGGAGGGGCGGGAGAGTTCTCCTACAATGAGCAGTTCTTC. This chain joins TRBV11-2 and TRBJ2-1; 7 bases align to TRBD2. The CDR3 covers 19 residues. Per the germline V gene, CDR1 is SGHAT and CDR2 is FQNNGV. V was clipped by 5 bases and J by 0 bases; unmatched bases: 16. Full variable domain (remainder filled in from reference TRBV11-2 and TRBJ2-1): EAGVAQSPRYKIIEKRQSVAFWCNPISGHATLYWYQQILGQGPKLLIQFQNNGVVDDSQLPKDRFSAERLKGVDSTLKIQPAKLEDSAVYLCASSPRGGAGEFSYNEQFFGPGTRLTVL.

The V call is TRBV27, the J call TRBJ1-1; no clear D. CDR1 and CDR2 from the germline V gene are MNHEY and SMNVEV (reference sequence). This CDR3 is 13 amino acids long. V lost 4 bases and J lost 5, with 11 bases in between. The CDR3 reads CASSSHTSTEAFF. In DNA form, the CDR3 reads TGTGCCAGCAGTTCCCACACCTCGACTGAAGCTTTCTTT.

This chain connects TRBV5-6 to TRBJ1-1, with D possibly being TRBD1 (5 bases). Germline loops: CDR1 SGHDT, CDR2 YYEEEE. Deletions cut 0 bases from V and 11 bases from J, with 14 bases between. The CDR3 has 13 residues. This CDR3 reads CASSLEGPSGAFF. DNA of the CDR3: TGTGCCAGCAGCTTGGAGGGTCCCTCAGGGGCTTTCTTT.

Points on this clonotype: This sequence may be a read error, since a much larger clone differs from it by one base. The rearrangement joins TRBV4-2 to TRBJ2-7, with D unclear. Germline CDR1 reads LGHNA; CDR2 reads YNFKEQ. The CDR3 is 12 residues long. CDR3 DNA sequence: TGTGCCAGCGGCCAAGATCGTCGCGAGCAGTACTTC. Translation: CASGQDRREQYF.

The chain combines TRBV10-3 with TRBJ2-1; possible D gene TRBD1, 5 bases. The germline V gene encodes CDR1 ENHRY and CDR2 SYGVKD. The CDR3 totals 14 residues. Trimming stripped 2 bases from V and 4 bases from J, with 9 bases between. The DNA for the CDR3 is TGTGCCATCAGTGAGGGCAGGGAATACAATGAGCAGTTCTTC. Translating it yields CAISEGREYNEQFF.

The chain links TRBV20-1 to TRBJ2-2; TRBD2 agrees at 7 bases. J lost 8 bases, V lost 5 bases, and 8 bases had no gene match. Germline V gives CDR1 DFQATT, CDR2 SNEGSKA (reference sequence). The CDR3 consists of 13 residues. The CDR3 DNA is TGCAGTGCTGGGCGGGAGAGGCCGGGGGAGCTGTTTTTT. Amino acid sequence: CSAGRERPGELFF.

CDR3 sequence: CASSRVTTRGRQFF. CDR3 DNA sequence: TGTGCCAGCAGCAGGGTTACGACTAGAGGGAGGCAGTTCTTC. V is TRBV6-2 or TRBV6-3 and J is TRBJ2-1, with TRBD2 as a possible D gene (6 bases). Germline CDR1 reads MNHEY; CDR2 reads SVGEGT. The CDR3 is made up of 14 amino acids. The V end lost 6 bases, the J end lost 12 bases, and 21 bases lay between the germline ends.

The chain has TRBV25-1 and TRBJ1-5, with D perhaps matching TRBD1 (5 bases). The V end lost 6 bases, the J end lost 2 bases, and 14 bases lay between the germline ends. CDR1 MGHDK and CDR2 SYGVNS come from the germline V gene. This CDR3 contains 15 residues. The DNA of the CDR3 is TGTGCCAGCAGCGCCCAGGGATCTGGCAATCAGCCCCAGCATTTT. As protein: CASSAQGSGNQPQHF.

The sample holds a few counts of this clonotype. V usage is TRBV5-1 and J usage is TRBJ2-5; the D call may be TRBD1 or TRBD2 (5 bases each). CDR1 is SGHRS and CDR2 is YFSETQ in the germline V gene. Trimming pared 5 bases from V and 5 bases from J, leaving 13 bases between. This CDR3 has 13 amino acids. The CDR3 loop reads CASSSPGTETQYF. CDR3 nucleotides: TGCGCCAGCAGTTCCCCAGGGACCGAGACCCAGTACTTC.

This clonotype has more than one count but fewer than ten. The chain couples TRBV28 to TRBJ1-5; D is unresolved. Trimming removed 2 bases from V and 7 bases from J, with 12 bases in between. The germline gives CDR1 MDHEN, CDR2 SYDVKM. The CDR3 has 14 residues. The CDR3 DNA reads TGTGCCAGCAGTTTAGGAGGAAGGCACCAGCCCCAGCATTTT. Protein product: CASSLGGRHQPQHF.

This clonotype appeared a few times. Here the CDR3 DNA reads TGCAGTGCTAGAGGGCCGGGCGGTAGCAATCAGCCCCAGCATTTT. Translated: CSARGPGGSNQPQHF. The chain uses TRBV20-1 and TRBJ1-5; D is unclear. The CDR3 is 15 amino acids. The germline V gene encodes CDR1 DFQATT and CDR2 SNEGSKA (reference sequence). The ends were cut back, 1 base at V and 0 bases at J, with 10 bases in the middle.

This clonotype appeared a few times. The chain couples TRBV5-1 to TRBJ1-6, with D maybe TRBD1 (5 bases). This CDR3 contains 16 residues. V dropped 4 bases and J dropped 6 bases, with 17 bases sitting between them. Looked up from germline, CDR1 is SGHRS and CDR2 is YFSETQ. The CDR3 DNA reads TGCGCCAGCAGCCCCGCGGCAGGGTCGGCTAATTCACCCCTCCACTTT. Translated, it gives CASSPAAGSANSPLHF.